This T cell receptor (beta chain) comes out of a study of neurological immune-mediated disorders. This clonotype was observed many times. TCRdb analysed the 5' RACE reads with MiXCR anew, one entry per CDR3 protein. Among tens of thousands of distinct CDR3 sequences, approximately 17% were seen once, and the ten largest hold approximately 15%. Germline V lookup: CDR1 KGHDR, CDR2 SFDVKD. Trimming took 3 bases from V and 4 from J; bases not matched to a gene: 8. The CDR3 has 16 amino acids. The rearrangement uses TRBV24-1 and TRBJ1-2, with TRBD1 matching 9 bases. The specimen sequenced was PBMCs. This sequence was found in a woman between 40 and 50 years old in good health. CDR3: CATSDQGQGESYGYTF. CDR3 DNA sequence: TGTGCCACCAGTGATCAGGGACAGGGCGAATCCTATGGCTACACCTTC.